These T cell receptor beta chains were read from a single sample in a study of T cells in Graves' hyperthyroidism and ophthalmopathy. Each CDR3 protein is one row after TCRdb ran MiXCR on the multiplex PCR reads. The sample holds hundreds of thousands of distinct CDR3 sequences; more than 14% are singletons and the top ten take roughly an eighth. Sequences were obtained from blood. The receptors derive from a woman aged 45-65 years with Graves' ophthalmopathy. Both conserved end residues are part of each CDR3. A D gene is named only where the DNA matches it firmly. Size values are once, few and many counts, or a class for expanded clones, and some rows have none.

CDR3nt,CDR3aa,abundance,v_gene,d_gene,len,j_gene
TGTGCCAGCAGTGAAGCGCGGGGGCGAGAGACCCAGTACTTC,CASSEARGRETQYF,many,TRBV2,-,14,TRBJ2-5
TGTGCCAGCAGCTTTACAGGGGGATTGGAGACCCAGTACTTC,CASSFTGGLETQYF,few,TRBV5-6,TRBD1,14,TRBJ2-5
TGTGCCAGTAGAAGACGACAGGGGATGGGGGAGACCCAGTACTTC,CASRRRQGMGETQYF,few,TRBV19,TRBD1,15,TRBJ2-5
TGTGCCAGCAGCTTAGCCGGGACAGGGGCCTTGAATCAGCCCCAGCATTTT,CASSLAGTGALNQPQHF,many,TRBV7-2,TRBD1,17,TRBJ1-5
TGTGCCAGCAGCTTGGACCAGGGGAGGGCTTTCTTT,CASSLDQGRAFF,-,TRBV5-4,-,12,TRBJ1-1
TGTGCCAGCAGTCCAGGGACTAATTATGAGCAGTTCTTC,CASSPGTNYEQFF,few,TRBV12-3/TRBV12-4,TRBD2,13,TRBJ2-1
TGTGCCAGCAGCTGGGCAGGCCTCCGGGGAGCGGGCTACGAGCAGTACTTC,CASSWAGLRGAGYEQYF,-,TRBV12-3/TRBV12-4,-,17,TRBJ2-7
TGTGCCAGCAGTGACTATGGAACATCTTTTTCTGGAAACACCATATATTTT,CASSDYGTSFSGNTIYF,many,TRBV6-1,-,17,TRBJ1-3
TGCGCCAGCAGCCCCGGGGGGGACAGATCCTACGAGCAGTACTTC,CASSPGGDRSYEQYF,many,TRBV5-1,-,15,TRBJ2-7
TGTGCCAGCAGTTTAGGGGCGGGGTTGAAGAGCTCTGGGGCCAACGTCCTGACTTTC,CASSLGAGLKSSGANVLTF,few,TRBV12-3/TRBV12-4,-,19,TRBJ2-6
TGTGCCAGCAGCACCCGGGACAGAACTATCAATCAGCCCCAGCATTTT,CASSTRDRTINQPQHF,many,TRBV5-8,TRBD1,16,TRBJ1-5
TGCAGTGCTAGAAGGGCCCCCCAAGAGACCCAGTACTTC,CSARRAPQETQYF,-,TRBV20-1,-,13,TRBJ2-5
TGTGCCAGCAGTTACTCGAGATCTCTAGCCAAAAACATTCAGTACTTC,CASSYSRSLAKNIQYF,many,TRBV6-7,-,16,TRBJ2-4
TGTGCCAGCAGCCAAGGGTGGGACTACTACAATGAGCAGTTCTTC,CASSQGWDYYNEQFF,few,TRBV3-1,TRBD2,15,TRBJ2-1